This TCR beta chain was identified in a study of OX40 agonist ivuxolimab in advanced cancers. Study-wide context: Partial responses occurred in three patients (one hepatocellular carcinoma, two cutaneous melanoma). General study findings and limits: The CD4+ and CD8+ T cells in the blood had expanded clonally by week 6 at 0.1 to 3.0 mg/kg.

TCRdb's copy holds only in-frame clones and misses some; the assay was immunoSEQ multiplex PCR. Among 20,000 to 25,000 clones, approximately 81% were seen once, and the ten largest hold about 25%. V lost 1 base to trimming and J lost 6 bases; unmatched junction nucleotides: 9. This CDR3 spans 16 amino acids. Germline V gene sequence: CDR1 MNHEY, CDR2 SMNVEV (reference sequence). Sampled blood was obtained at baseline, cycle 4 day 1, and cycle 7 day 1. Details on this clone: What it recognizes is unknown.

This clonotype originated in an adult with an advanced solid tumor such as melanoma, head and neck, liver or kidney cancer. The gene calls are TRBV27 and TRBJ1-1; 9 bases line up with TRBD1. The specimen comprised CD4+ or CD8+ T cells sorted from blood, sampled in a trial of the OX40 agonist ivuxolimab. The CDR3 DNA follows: TGTGCCAGCAGTTTATTTGGCGGGACAGGGAAGGCTGAAGCTTTCTTT. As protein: CASSLFGGTGKAEAFF.